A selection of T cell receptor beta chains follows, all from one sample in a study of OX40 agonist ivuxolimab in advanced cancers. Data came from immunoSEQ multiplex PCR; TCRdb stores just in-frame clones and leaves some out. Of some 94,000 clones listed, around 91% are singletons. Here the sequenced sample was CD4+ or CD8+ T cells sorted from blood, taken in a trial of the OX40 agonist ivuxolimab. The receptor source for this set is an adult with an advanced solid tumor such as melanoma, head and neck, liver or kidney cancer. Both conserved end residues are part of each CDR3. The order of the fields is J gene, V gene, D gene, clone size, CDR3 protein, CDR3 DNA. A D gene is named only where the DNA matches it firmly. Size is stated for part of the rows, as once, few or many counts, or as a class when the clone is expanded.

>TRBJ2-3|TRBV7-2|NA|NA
CASSSRGTISTDTQYF
TGTGCCAGCAGCTCTAGAGGGACAATTAGCACAGATACGCAGTATTTT
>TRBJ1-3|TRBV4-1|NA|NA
CASSQVGGAYSGNTIYF
TGCGCCAGCAGCCAAGTCGGAGGGGCCTACTCTGGAAACACCATATATTTT
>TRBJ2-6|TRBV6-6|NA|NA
CASSYSWGGAANVLTF
TGTGCCAGCAGTTACTCCTGGGGGGGGGCGGCCAACGTCCTGACTTTC
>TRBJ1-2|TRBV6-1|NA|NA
CASSTDFANYGYTF
TGTGCCAGCAGTACAGACTTCGCTAACTATGGCTACACCTTC
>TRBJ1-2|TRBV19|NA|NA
CATRQDPGWYGYTF
TGTGCCACCAGACAGGATCCTGGATGGTATGGCTACACCTTC
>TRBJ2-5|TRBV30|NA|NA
CAWAQGSAETQYF
TGTGCCTGGGCCCAGGGTAGTGCCGAGACCCAGTACTTC
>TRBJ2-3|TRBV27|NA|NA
CASGFDGPTDTQYF
TGTGCCAGCGGATTTGACGGCCCCACAGATACGCAGTATTTT
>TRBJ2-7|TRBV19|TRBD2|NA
CASSNRDYYEQYF
TGTGCCAGTAGTAACCGGGACTACTACGAGCAGTACTTC
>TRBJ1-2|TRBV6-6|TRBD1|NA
CASSQDRARGYTF
TGTGCCAGCAGCCAGGACAGGGCCCGTGGCTACACCTTC
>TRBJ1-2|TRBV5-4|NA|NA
CASSLDYGYTF
TGTGCCAGCAGCTTGGACTATGGCTACACCTTC
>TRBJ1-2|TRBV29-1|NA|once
CSVEVGRVNDYGYTF
TGCAGCGTTGAGGTTGGCAGGGTGAATGACTATGGCTACACCTTC